This T cell receptor (beta chain) was observed in a study of blood T cell repertoires in COVID-19. At the level of the study: Researchers got acute and convalescent COVID-19 samples from the United States, Italy and Spain. T cells, B-cell-depleted T cells, or PBMCs provided the cDNA or gDNA that served as material.

The CDR3 consists of 15 residues. V lost 3 bases and J 0 bases, leaving 12 bases between the germline ends. Germline lookup yields CDR1 SGHTS and CDR2 YDEGEE. Authors' analysis steps: From reference gene primer amplification, estimates of nucleated cell counts were derived. TCRdb's copy holds only in-frame clones and misses some; the assay was immunoSEQ multiplex PCR. V and J calls and clone size are copied from that table; D and trimming were computed from the DNA. The table has more than 130,000 clones, roughly 89% seen once. The receptor was isolated from a woman in her 40s with acute or convalescent COVID-19. V usage is TRBV5-8 and J usage is TRBJ1-2; D may be TRBD1 (5 bases). The specimen sequenced was peripheral blood. The CDR3 loop reads CASSWGFLTNYGYTF. In DNA form, the CDR3 reads TGTGCCAGCAGCTGGGGCTTTCTGACTAACTATGGCTACACCTTC.